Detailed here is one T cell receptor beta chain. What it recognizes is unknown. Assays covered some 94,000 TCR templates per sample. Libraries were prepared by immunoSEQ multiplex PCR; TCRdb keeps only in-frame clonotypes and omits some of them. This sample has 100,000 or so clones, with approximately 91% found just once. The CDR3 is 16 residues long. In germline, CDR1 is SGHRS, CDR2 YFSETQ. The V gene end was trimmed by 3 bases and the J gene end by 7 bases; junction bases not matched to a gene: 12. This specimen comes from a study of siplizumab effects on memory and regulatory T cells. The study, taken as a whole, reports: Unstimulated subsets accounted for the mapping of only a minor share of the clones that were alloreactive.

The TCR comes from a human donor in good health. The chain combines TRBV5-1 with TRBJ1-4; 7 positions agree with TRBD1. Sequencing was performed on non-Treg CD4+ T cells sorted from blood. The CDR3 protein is CASSYSGDRDSEKLFF. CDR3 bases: TGCGCCAGCAGCTATTCAGGTGACAGGGATAGTGAAAAACTGTTTTTT.